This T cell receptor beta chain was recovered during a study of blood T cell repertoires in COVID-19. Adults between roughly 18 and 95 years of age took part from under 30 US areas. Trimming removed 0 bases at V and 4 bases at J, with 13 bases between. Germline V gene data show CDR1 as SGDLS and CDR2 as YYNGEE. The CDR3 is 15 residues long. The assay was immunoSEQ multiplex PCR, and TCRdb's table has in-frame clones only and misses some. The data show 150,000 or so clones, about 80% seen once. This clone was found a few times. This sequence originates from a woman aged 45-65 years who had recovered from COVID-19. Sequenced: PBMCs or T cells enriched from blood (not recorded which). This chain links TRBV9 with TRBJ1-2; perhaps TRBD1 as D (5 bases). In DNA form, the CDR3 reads TGTGCCAGCAGCGTAGAGGCAGGGACTTCCTATGGCTACACCTTC. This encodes CASSVEAGTSYGYTF.